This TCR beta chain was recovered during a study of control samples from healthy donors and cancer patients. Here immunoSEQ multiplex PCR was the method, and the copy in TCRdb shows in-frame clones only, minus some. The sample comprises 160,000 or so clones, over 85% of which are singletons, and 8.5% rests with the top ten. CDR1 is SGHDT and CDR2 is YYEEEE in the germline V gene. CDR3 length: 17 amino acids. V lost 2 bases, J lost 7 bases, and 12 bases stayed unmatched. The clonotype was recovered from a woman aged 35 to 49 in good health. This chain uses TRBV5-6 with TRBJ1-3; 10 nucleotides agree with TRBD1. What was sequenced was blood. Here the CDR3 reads CASSLIRDRGIFNTIYF. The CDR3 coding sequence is TGTGCCAGCAGCTTAATCCGGGACAGGGGAATATTCAACACCATATATTTT.